This TCR beta chain was captured in a study of T cells in Graves' hyperthyroidism and ophthalmopathy. Germline values: CDR1 ENHRY, CDR2 SYGVKD. V lost 0 bases and J lost 6, with 14 bases in between. There are 15 residues in the CDR3. TCR beta CDR3 regions were amplified from RNA transcripts. The primer set for the first-round RT-PCR of the TCR CDR3 was HTBI. TCRdb processed the multiplex PCR reads anew with MiXCR; each CDR3 protein has one entry. The sample has 240,000 or so distinct CDR3 sequences, about 15% seen once. The chain carries TRBV10-3 and TRBJ1-2, with no clear D. The TCR was taken from a woman under 30 with Graves' ophthalmopathy. The sequenced sample consisted of blood. The CDR3 is CAISESGRVDHGYTF. CDR3 in DNA: TGTGCCATCAGTGAGTCAGGGAGGGTGGACCATGGCTACACCTTC.